This is a list of T cell receptor beta chains from one sample in a study of blood T cell repertoires in COVID-19. The data were produced by immunoSEQ multiplex PCR, yet TCRdb's version contains in-frame clones alone and is incomplete. This table has some 62,000 clones, 70% to 80% appearing once. Source material: peripheral blood. The origin of the receptors is a man between 60 and 75 years old with acute or convalescent COVID-19. CDR3s include the opening cysteine and the closing phenylalanine or tryptophan.

CDR3	V	J
CASVFSGTGELFF	TRBV3-1/TRBV3-2	TRBJ2-2
CASSYLRQGTRGEAFF	TRBV6-5	TRBJ1-1
CASSLGAGTGARDTQYF	TRBV5-1	TRBJ2-3
CASSLAGGPYEQYF	TRBV5-1	TRBJ2-7
CASSQPGGTHGYTF	TRBV3-1/TRBV3-2	TRBJ1-2
CASSVGGSLDSEQFF	TRBV9	TRBJ2-1
CASSFGAGKGASGITYEQYF	TRBV5-4	TRBJ2-7
CASSSSSRLSNEKLFF	TRBV28	TRBJ1-4
CASSQDRGDTEAFF	TRBV14	TRBJ1-1
CASSYRAGQGFYEQYF	TRBV6-5	TRBJ2-7
CASRTDRAQDTQYF	TRBV11-1	TRBJ2-3
CASSFGSGVNEQFF	TRBV28	TRBJ2-1
CASSVEGRAGGPSTDTQYF	TRBV9	TRBJ2-3
CASSLSRGATEAFF	TRBV5-6	TRBJ1-1
CATSDSRQESYGYTF	TRBV24-1	TRBJ1-2
CASSPGEGLYYNEQFF	TRBV7-6	TRBJ2-1
CASKGGGPETDTQYF	TRBV2	TRBJ2-3
CASSWGRSTSTDTQYF	TRBV7-2	TRBJ2-3
CASSPPGQGYNEQFF	TRBV7-9	TRBJ2-1
CASHWGANYGYTF	TRBV28	TRBJ1-2
CASTPQYSNQPQHF	TRBV19	TRBJ1-5
CASSSKGEGTEAFF	TRBV7-9	TRBJ1-1
CASSLTLSQGSHGYTF	TRBV5-1	TRBJ1-2
CAISDPQAATDTQYF	TRBV10-3	TRBJ2-3
CASSSKGPLAKNIQYF	TRBV7-2	TRBJ2-4